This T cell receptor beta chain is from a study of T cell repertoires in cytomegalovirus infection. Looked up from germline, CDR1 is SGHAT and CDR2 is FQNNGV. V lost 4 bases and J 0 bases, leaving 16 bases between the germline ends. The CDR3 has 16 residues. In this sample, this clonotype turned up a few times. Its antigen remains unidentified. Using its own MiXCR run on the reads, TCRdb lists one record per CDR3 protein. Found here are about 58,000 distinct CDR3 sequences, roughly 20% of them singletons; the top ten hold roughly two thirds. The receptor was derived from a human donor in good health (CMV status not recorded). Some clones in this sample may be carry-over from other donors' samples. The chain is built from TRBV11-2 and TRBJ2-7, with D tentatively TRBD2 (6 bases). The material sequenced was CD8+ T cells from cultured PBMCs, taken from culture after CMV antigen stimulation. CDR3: CASSSRTVAVSYEQYF. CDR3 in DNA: TGTGCCAGCAGCTCTAGAACCGTAGCGGTCTCCTACGAGCAGTACTTC. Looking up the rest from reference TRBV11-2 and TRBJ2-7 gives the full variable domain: EAGVAQSPRYKIIEKRQSVAFWCNPISGHATLYWYQQILGQGPKLLIQFQNNGVVDDSQLPKDRFSAERLKGVDSTLKIQPAKLEDSAVYLCASSSRTVAVSYEQYFGPGTRLTVT.